This T cell receptor beta chain comes out of a study of blood T cell repertoires in COVID-19. Germline V gives CDR1 MDHEN, CDR2 SYDVKM. The CDR3 is made up of 16 amino acids. Deletions cut 4 bases from V and 2 bases from J, with 18 bases between. Clones were sequenced by immunoSEQ multiplex PCR, and TCRdb holds only the in-frame ones, with some missing. The data show around 200,000 clones, with roughly nine tenths seen just once and roughly 20% held by the top ten. Input material: peripheral blood. The receptor was derived from a man aged 70-80 years with active or convalescent COVID-19. V gene TRBV28 combines with J gene TRBJ2-7, with TRBD1 as a possible D gene (6 bases). CDR3 sequence: CASSSLTGKVPYEQYF. The CDR3, as DNA: TGTGCCAGCAGTTCTCTCACAGGGAAGGTCCCCTACGAGCAGTACTTC. The complete variable domain, with remaining parts taken from reference TRBV28 and TRBJ2-7, reads DVKVTQSSRYLVKRTGEKVFLECVQDMDHENMFWYRQDPGLGLRLIYFSYDVKMKEKGDIPEGYSVSREKKERFSLILESASTNQTSMYLCASSSLTGKVPYEQYFGPGTRLTVT.